The subject of this entry is one TCR beta chain. The antigen is not known. This sample stems from a study of OX40 agonist ivuxolimab in advanced cancers. At the level of the study: Patients were roughly 81% male with ages roughly 20 to 80, mean 60. The study's findings and limits: Partly responding patients at 0.1-3.0 mg/kg showed some of the smallest clonal expansion. Compared with CD4+, CD8+ T cells on average had more expanded clones.

Sequencing used immunoSEQ multiplex PCR; TCRdb keeps in-frame clones, though not all of them. The sample has 65,000 to 80,000 clones, under 90% seen once. Samples of blood were obtained at baseline, on cycle 4 day 1, and on cycle 7 day 1. V was shortened by 7 bases and J by 6 bases, with 22 bases between the two germline ends. The CDR3 is 16 amino acids. Germline V gene data show CDR1 as LNHDA and CDR2 as SQIVND (reference sequence). V is TRBV19 and J is TRBJ2-1, with D possibly matching TRBD2 (6 bases). The receptor was isolated from an adult with an advanced solid tumor such as melanoma, head and neck, liver or kidney cancer. The sequenced sample was CD4+ or CD8+ T cells sorted from blood, obtained in a trial of the OX40 agonist ivuxolimab. CDR3 amino acids: CASTSQGLLLGNEQFF. Written as DNA, the CDR3 is TGTGCCAGTACCTCGCAAGGACTACTCCTGGGCAATGAGCAGTTCTTC. Together with reference TRBV19 and TRBJ2-1, the CDR3 gives the full variable domain: DGGITQSPKYLFRKEGQNVTLSCEQNLNHDAMYWYRQDPGQGLRLIYYSQIVNDFQKGDIAEGYSVSREKKESFPLTVTSAQKNPTAFYLCASTSQGLLLGNEQFFGPGTRLTVL.